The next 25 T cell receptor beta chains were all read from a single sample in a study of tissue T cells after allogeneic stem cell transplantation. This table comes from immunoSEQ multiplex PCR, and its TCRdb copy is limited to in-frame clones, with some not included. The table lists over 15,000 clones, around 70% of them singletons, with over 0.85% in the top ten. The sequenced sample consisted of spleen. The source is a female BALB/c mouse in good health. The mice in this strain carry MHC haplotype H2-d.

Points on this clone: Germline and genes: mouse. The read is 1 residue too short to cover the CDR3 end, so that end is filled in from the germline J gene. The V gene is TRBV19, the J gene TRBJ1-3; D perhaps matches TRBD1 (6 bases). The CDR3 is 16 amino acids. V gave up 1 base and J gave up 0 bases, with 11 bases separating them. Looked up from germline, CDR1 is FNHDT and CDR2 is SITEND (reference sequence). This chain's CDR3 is CASSIRDNHSGNTLYF. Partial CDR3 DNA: TGTGCCAGCAGTATACGGGACAACCATTCTGGAAATACGCTCTAT.

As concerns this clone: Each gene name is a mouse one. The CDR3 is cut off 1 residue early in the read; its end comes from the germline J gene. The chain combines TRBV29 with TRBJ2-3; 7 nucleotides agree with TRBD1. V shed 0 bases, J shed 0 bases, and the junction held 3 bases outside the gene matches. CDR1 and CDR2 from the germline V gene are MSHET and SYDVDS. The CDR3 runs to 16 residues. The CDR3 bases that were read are TGTGCTAGCAGTTTATCGACAGGGTCTAGTGCAGAAACGCTGTAT. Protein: CASSLSTGSSAETLY. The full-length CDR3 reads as CASSLSTGSSAETLYF. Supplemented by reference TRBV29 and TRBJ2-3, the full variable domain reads DMKVTQMPRYLIKRMGENVLLECGQDMSHETMYWYRQDPGLGLQLIYISYDVDSNSEGDIPKGYRVSRKKREHFSLILDSAKTNQTSVYFCASSLSTGSSAETLYFGSGTRLTVL.

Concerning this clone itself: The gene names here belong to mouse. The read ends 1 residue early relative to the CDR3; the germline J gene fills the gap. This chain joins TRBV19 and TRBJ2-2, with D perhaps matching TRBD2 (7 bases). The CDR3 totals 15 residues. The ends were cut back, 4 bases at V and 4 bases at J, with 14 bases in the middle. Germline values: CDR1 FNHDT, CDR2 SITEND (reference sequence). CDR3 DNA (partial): TGTGCCAGCAGTCCCGGGGGGCGCGTCACCGGGCAGCTCTAC. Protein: CASSPGGRVTGQLY. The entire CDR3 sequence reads CASSPGGRVTGQLYF.

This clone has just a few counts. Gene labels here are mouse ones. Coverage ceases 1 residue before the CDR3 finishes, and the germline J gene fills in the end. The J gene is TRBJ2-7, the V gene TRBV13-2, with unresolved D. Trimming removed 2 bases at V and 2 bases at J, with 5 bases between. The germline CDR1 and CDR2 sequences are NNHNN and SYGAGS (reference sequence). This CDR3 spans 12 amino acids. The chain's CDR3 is CASGEGTYEQYF. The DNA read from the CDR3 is TGTGCCAGCGGTGAGGGGACCTATGAACAGTAC.

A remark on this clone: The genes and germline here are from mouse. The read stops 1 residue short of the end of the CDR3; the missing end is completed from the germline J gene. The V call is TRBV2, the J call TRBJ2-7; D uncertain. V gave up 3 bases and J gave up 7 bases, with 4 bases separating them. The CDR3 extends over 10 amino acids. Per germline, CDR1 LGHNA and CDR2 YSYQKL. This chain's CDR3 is CASSHGEQYF. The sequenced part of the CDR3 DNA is TGTGCCAGCAGCCATGGGGAACAGTAC.

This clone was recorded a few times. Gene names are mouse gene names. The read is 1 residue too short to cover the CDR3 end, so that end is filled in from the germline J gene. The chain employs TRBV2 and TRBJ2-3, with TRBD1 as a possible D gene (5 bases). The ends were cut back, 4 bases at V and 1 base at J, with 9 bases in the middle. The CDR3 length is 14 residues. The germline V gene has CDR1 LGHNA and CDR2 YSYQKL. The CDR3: CASSPRVGAETLYF. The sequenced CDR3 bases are TGTGCCAGCAGCCCCAGGGTCGGTGCAGAAACGCTGTAT.

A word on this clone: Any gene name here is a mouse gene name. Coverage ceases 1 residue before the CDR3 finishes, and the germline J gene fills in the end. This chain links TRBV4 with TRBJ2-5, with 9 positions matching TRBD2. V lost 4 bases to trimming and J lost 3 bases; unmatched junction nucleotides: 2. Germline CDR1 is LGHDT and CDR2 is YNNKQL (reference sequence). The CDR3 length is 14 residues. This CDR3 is CASSSLGGQDTQYF. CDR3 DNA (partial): TGTGCCAGCAGCTCTCTGGGGGGGCAAGACACCCAGTAC. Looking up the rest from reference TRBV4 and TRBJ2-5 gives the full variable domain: ETAVFQTPNYHVTQVGNEVSFNCKQTLGHDTMYWYKQDSKKLLKIMFSYNNKQLIVNETVPRRFSPQSSDKAHLNLRIKSVEPEDSAVYLCASSSLGGQDTQYFGPGTRLLVL.

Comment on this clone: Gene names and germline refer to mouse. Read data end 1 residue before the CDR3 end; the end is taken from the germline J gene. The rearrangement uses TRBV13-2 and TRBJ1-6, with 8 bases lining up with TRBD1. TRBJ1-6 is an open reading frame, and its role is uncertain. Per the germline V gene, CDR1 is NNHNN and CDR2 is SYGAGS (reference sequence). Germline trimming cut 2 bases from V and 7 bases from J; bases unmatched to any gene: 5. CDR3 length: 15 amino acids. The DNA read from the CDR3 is TGTGCCAGCGGTGACCACAGGGGGTGGAATTCGCCCCTCTAC. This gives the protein CASGDHRGWNSPLY. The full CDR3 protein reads CASGDHRGWNSPLYF.

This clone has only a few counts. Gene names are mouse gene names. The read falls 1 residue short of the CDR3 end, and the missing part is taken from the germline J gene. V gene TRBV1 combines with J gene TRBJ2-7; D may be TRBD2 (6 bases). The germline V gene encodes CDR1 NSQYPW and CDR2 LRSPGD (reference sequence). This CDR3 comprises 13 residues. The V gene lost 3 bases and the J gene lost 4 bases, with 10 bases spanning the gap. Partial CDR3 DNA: TGCACCTGCAGTGCGCTCACTGGGTATGAACAGTAC. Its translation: CTCSALTGYEQY. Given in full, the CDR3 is CTCSALTGYEQYF.

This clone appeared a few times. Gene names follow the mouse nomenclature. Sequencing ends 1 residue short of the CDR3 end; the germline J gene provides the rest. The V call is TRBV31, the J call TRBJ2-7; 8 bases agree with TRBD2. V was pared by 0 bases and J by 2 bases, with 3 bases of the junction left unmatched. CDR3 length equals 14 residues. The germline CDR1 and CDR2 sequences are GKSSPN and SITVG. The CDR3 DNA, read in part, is TGTGCCTGGAGTCTACGGGGGGGCGCCTATGAACAGTAC. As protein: CAWSLRGGAYEQY. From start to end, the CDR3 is CAWSLRGGAYEQYF.

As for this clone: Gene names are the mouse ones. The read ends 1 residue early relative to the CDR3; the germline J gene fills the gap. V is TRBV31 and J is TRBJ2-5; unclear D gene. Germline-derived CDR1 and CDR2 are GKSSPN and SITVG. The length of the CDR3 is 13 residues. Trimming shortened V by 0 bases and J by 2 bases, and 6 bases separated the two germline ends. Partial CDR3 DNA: TGTGCCTGGAGTCTAACATCCCAAGACACCCAGTAC. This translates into CAWSLTSQDTQY. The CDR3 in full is CAWSLTSQDTQYF.

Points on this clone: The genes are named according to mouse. The sequenced part of the CDR3 DNA is TGTGCCTGGGGGGGGGACAGTAGTGCAGAAACGCTGTAT. Amino acids: CAWGGDSSAETLY. The whole CDR3 reads CAWGGDSSAETLYF. This rearrangement joins TRBV31 to TRBJ2-3, with D perhaps assigned TRBD1 or TRBD2 (7 bases each). The CDR3 end lies 1 residue beyond the end of the read and is filled in from the germline J gene. Trimming left V 5 bases short and J 0 bases short, with 12 bases between. CDR1 GKSSPN and CDR2 SITVG come from the germline V gene. This CDR3 is 14 amino acids long.

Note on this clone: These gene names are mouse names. CDR3: CASSIRGRAETLYF. The sequenced part of the CDR3 DNA is TGTGCCAGCAGTATTAGGGGGCGGGCAGAAACGCTGTAT. This chain links TRBV19 with TRBJ2-3; a possible D gene is TRBD1 (7 bases). The CDR3 end is not reached by the read, which stops 1 residue before it; the germline J gene fills it in. V lost 2 bases and J lost 3, with 10 bases in between. This CDR3 is built from 14 residues. Germline V gene data show CDR1 as FNHDT and CDR2 as SITEND (reference sequence). Combining the CDR3 with reference TRBV19 and TRBJ2-3 gives the whole variable domain GGIITQTPKFLIGQEGQKLTLKCQQNFNHDTMYWYRQDSGKGLRLIYYSITENDLQKGDLSEGYDASREKKSSFSLTVTSAQKNEMAVFLCASSIRGRAETLYFGSGTRLTVL.

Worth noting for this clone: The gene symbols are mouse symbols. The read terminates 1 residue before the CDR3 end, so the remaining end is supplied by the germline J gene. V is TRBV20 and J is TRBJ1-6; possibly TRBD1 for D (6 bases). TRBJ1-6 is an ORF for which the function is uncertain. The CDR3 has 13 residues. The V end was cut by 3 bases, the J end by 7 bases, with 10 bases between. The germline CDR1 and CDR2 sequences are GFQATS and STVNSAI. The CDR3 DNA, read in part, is TGTGGTGCTAGCAGGGGAGGGAATTCGCCCCTCTAC. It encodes CGASRGGNSPLY. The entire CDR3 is CGASRGGNSPLYF.

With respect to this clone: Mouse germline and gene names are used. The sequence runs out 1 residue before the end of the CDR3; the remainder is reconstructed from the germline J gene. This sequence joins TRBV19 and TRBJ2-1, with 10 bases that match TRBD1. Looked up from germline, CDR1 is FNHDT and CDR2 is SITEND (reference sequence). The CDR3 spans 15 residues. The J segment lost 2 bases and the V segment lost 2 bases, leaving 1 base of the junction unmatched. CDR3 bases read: TGTGCCAGCAGTATTGGACAGGGGGACTATGCTGAGCAGTTC. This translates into CASSIGQGDYAEQF. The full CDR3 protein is CASSIGQGDYAEQFF.

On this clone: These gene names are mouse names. CDR3 sequence: CASSMGTGGPNTGQLYF. The CDR3 bases that were read are TGTGCCAGCAGTATGGGGACTGGGGGGCCAAACACCGGGCAGCTCTAC. The V gene is TRBV19, the J gene TRBJ2-2; 12 bases map to TRBD2. The read halts 1 residue ahead of the CDR3 end, with the missing end drawn from the germline J gene. The CDR3 spans 17 residues. Looked up from germline, CDR1 is FNHDT and CDR2 is SITEND (reference sequence). Trimming removed 2 bases from V and 0 bases from J; junction bases left unmatched: 2.

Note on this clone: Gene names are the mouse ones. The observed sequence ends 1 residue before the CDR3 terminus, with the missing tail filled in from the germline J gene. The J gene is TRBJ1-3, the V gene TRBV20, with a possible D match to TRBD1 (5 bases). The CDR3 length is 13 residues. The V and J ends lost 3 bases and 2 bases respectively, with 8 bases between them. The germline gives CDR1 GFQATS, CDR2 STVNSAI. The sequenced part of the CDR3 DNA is TGTGGTGCTAGAGCAGGGACTGGAAATACGCTCTAT. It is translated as CGARAGTGNTLY. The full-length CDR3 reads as CGARAGTGNTLYF.

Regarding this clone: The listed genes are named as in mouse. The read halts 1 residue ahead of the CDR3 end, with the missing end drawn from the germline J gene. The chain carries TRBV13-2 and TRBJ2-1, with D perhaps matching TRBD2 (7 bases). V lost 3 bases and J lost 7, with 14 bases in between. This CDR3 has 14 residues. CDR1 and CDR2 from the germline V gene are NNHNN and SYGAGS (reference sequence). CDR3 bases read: TGTGCCAGCGGTGGGGGGGCGCGAGGGGCTGAGCAGTTC. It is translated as CASGGGARGAEQF. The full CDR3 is CASGGGARGAEQFF.

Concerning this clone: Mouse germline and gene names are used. The CDR3 sequence: CASSPRDREDTQYF. The sequenced part of the CDR3 DNA is TGTGCCAGCAGTCCTCGGGACAGGGAGGACACCCAGTAC. The J gene is TRBJ2-5, the V gene TRBV19; 9 bases are shared with TRBD1. The read falls 1 residue short of the CDR3 end, and the missing part is taken from the germline J gene. Germline lookup yields CDR1 FNHDT and CDR2 SITEND (reference sequence). The J segment lost 6 bases and the V segment lost 4 bases, leaving 6 bases of the junction unmatched. This CDR3 is built from 14 residues. Supplemented by reference TRBV19 and TRBJ2-5, the full variable domain reads GGIITQTPKFLIGQEGQKLTLKCQQNFNHDTMYWYRQDSGKGLRLIYYSITENDLQKGDLSEGYDASREKKSSFSLTVTSAQKNEMAVFLCASSPRDREDTQYFGPGTRLLVL.

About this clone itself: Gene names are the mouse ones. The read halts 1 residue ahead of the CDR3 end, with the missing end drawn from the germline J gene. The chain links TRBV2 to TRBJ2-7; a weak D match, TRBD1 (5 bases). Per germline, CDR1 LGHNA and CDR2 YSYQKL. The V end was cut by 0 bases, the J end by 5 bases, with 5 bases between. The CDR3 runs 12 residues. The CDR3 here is CASSQDRDEQYF. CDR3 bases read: TGTGCCAGCAGCCAAGACAGGGATGAACAGTAC.

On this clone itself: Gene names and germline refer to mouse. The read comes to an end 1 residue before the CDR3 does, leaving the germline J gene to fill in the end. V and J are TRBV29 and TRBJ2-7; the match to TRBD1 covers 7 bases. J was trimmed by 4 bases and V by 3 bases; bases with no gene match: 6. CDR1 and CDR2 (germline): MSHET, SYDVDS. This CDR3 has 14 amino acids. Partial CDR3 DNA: TGTGCTAGCAGTTTCAAAGACAGGGCGTATGAACAGTAC. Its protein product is CASSFKDRAYEQY. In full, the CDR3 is CASSFKDRAYEQYF.

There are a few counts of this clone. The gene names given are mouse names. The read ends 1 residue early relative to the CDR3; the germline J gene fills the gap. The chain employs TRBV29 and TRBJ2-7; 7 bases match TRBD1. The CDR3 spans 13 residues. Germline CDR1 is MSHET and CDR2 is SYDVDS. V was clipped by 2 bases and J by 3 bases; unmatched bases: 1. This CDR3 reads CASSLPGGYEQYF. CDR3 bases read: TGTGCTAGCAGTTTACCAGGGGGCTATGAACAGTAC.

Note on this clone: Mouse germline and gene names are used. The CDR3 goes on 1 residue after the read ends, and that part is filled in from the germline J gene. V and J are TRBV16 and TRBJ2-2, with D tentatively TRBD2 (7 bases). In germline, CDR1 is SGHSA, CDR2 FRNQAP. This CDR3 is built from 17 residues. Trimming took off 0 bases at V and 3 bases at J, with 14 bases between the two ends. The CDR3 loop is CASSLDQEGGYTGQLYF. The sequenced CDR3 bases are TGTGCAAGCAGCTTAGATCAGGAGGGGGGGTACACCGGGCAGCTCTAC.

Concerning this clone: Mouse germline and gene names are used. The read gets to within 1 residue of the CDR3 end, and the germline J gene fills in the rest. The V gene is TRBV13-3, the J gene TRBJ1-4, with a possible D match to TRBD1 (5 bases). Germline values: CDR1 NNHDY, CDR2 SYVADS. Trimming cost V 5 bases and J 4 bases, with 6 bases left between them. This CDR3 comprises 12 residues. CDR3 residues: CASRDSNERLFF. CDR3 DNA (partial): TGTGCCAGCAGAGACAGCAACGAAAGATTATTT.

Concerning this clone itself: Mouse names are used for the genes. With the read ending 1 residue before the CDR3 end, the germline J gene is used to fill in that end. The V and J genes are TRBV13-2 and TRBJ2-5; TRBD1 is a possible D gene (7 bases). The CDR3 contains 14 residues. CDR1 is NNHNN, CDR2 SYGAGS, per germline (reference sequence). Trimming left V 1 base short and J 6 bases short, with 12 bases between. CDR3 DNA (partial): TGTGCCAGCGGTGATAAGGGGGCGCTGGACACCCAGTAC. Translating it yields CASGDKGALDTQY. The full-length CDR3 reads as CASGDKGALDTQYF.